The subject of this entry is one TCR beta chain. Its antigen is undetermined. The data belong to a study of shared clonotypes between healthy human individuals. Study observations and caveats: The sharing of roughly 5% of naive CD4 clonotypes was seen across a handful of donors.

Deletions cut 4 bases from V and 0 bases from J, with 13 bases between. Germline lookup yields CDR1 SNHLY and CDR2 FYNNEI. This CDR3 is built from 16 residues. Every immunoSEQ plate was one replicate of a subset's evenly spread DNA. Sorted-subset replicate PCR reactions contained 200 to 250 ng DNA, corresponding to about 30,000 T cell genomes. Repertoires were generated with immunoSEQ multiplex PCR, while TCRdb's copy carries only in-frame clones and drops some. This sample has a few million clones; more than 90% occur once, and the top ten carry around 0.15%. The receptor was derived from a man younger than 35 in good health. J is TRBJ2-1 and V is TRBV2; a possible D gene is TRBD2 (5 bases). Sequencing input: naive CD4+ T cells sorted from blood. Described subset: CD45RA+ positively selected. CDR3: CASSVSDYPSYNEQFF. In DNA, the CDR3 is TGTGCCAGCAGTGTTAGTGACTACCCCTCCTACAATGAGCAGTTCTTC.